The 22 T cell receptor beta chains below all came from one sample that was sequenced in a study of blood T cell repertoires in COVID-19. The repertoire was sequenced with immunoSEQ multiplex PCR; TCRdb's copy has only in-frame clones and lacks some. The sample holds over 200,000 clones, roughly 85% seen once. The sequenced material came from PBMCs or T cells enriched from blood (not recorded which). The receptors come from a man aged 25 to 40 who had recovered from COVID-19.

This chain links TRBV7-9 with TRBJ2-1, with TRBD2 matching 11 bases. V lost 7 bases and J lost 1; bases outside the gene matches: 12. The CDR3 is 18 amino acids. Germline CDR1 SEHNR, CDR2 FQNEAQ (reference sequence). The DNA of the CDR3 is TGTGCCAGCACCCTAGGTCATGCTAGCGGGGGGTCCTACAATGAGCAGTTCTTC. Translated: CASTLGHASGGSYNEQFF.

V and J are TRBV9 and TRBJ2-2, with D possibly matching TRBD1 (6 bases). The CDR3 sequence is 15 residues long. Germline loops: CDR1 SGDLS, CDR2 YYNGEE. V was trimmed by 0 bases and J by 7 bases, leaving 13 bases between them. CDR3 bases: TGTGCCAGCAGCGTAGGGAACAGGGCAGGCGGGGAGCTGTTTTTT. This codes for CASSVGNRAGGELFF.

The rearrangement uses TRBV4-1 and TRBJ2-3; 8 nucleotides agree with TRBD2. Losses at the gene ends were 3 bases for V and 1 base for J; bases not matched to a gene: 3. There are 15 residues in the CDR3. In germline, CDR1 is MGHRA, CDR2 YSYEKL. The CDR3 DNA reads TGCGCCAGCAGCCAGACGGGAGGGGGCACAGATACGCAGTATTTT. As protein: CASSQTGGGTDTQYF.

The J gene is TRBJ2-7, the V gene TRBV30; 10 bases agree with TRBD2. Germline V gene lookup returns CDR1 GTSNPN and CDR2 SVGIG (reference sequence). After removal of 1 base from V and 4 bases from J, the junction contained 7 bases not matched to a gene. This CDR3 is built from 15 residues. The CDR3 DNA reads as TGTGCCTGGAGTGGAAAAGCTAGCGGGAGTTACGAGCAGTACTTC. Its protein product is CAWSGKASGSYEQYF.

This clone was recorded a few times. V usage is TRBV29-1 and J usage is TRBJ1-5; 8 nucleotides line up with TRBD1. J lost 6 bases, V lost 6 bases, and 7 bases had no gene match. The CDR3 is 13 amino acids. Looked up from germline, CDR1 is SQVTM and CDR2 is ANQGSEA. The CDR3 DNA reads TGCAGCGTATTGACAGGGGCTGGTCAGCCCCAGCATTTT. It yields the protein CSVLTGAGQPQHF.

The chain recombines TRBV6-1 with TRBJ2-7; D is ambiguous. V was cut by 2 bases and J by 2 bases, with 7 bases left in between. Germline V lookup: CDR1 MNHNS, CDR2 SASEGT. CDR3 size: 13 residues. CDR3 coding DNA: TGTGCCAGCAGTGAATTCCAGGCCTACGAGCAGTACTTC. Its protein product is CASSEFQAYEQYF.

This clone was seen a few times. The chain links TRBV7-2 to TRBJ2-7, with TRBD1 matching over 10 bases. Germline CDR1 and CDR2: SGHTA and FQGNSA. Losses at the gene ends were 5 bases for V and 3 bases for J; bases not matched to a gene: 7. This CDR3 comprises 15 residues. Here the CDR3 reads CASSPGQGVSYEQYF. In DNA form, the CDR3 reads TGTGCCAGCAGCCCAGGACAGGGGGTGAGCTACGAGCAGTACTTC.

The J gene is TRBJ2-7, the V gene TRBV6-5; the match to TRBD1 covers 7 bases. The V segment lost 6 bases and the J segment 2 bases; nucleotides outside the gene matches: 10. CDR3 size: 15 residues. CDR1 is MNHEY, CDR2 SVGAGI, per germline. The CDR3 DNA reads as TGTGCCAGCAGCTTTACAGGGGCAAGGGCCTACGAGCAGTACTTC. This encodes CASSFTGARAYEQYF.

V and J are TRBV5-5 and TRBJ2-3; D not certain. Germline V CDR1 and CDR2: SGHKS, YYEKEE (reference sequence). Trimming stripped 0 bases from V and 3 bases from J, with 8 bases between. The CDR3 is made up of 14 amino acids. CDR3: CASSLDILTDTQYF. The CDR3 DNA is TGTGCCAGCAGCTTGGACATTTTAACAGATACGCAGTATTTT.

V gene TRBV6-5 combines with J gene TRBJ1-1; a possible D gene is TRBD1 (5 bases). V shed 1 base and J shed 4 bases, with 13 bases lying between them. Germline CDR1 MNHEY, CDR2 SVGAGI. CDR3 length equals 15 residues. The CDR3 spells CASSYWGRGSTEAFF. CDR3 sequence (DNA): TGTGCCAGCAGTTACTGGGGCAGAGGTAGCACTGAAGCTTTCTTT.

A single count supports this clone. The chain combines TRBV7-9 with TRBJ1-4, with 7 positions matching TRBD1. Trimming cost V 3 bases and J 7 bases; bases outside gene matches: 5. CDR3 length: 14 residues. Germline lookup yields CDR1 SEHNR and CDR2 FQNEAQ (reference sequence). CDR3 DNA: TGTGCCAGCAGCTTCACAGGGGTCGGTGAAAAACTGTTTTTT. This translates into CASSFTGVGEKLFF.

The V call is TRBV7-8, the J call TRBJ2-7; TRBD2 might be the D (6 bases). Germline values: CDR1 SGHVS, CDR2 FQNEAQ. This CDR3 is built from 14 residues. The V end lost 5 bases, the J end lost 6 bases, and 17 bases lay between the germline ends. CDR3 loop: CASSRTGSGGEQYF. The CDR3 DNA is TGTGCCAGCAGCCGGACCGGGTCCGGGGGCGAGCAGTACTTC.

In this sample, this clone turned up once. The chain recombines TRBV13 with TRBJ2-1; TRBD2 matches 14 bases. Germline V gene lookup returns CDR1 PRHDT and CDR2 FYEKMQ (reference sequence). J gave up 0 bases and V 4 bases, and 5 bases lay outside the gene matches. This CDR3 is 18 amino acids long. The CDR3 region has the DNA TGTGCCAGCAGCTCCGGGACTAGCGGGGGCCCCTCCTACAATGAGCAGTTCTTC. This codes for CASSSGTSGGPSYNEQFF.

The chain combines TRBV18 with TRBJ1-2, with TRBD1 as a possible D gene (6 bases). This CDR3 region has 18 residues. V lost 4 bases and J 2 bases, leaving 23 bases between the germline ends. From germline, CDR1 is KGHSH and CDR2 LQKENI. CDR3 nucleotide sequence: TGTGCCAGCTCACTAAAACCAACTTGGACAGAAAGCAACTATGGCTACACCTTC. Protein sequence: CASSLKPTWTESNYGYTF.

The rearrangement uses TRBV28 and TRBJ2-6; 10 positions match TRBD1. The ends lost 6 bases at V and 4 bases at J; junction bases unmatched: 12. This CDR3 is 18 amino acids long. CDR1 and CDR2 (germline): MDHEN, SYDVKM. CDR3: CASRRRDRGMWGANVLTF. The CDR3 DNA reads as TGTGCCAGCAGGCGCCGGGACAGGGGAATGTGGGGGGCCAACGTCCTGACTTTC.

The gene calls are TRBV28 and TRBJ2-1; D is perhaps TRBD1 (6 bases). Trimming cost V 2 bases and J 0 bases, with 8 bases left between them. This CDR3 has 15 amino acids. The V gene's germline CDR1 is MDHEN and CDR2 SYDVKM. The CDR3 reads CASSLGGSSYNEQFF. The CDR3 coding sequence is TGTGCCAGCAGTTTAGGGGGCAGCTCCTACAATGAGCAGTTCTTC.

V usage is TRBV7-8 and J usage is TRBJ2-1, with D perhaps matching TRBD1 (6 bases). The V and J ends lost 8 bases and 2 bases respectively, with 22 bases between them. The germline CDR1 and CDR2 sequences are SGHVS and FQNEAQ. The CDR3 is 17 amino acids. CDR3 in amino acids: CASALPPQGITYNEQFF. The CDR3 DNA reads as TGTGCCAGCGCATTACCACCTCAGGGGATAACCTACAATGAGCAGTTCTTC.

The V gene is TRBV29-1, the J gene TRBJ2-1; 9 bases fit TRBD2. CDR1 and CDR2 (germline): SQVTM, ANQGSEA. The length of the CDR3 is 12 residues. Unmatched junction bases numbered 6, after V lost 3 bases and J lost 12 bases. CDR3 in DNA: TGCAGCGTTGATCCTAGCGGGAACGGGCAGTTCTTC. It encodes CSVDPSGNGQFF.

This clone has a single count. The CDR3 bases are TGTGCCAGCAGCTTAGAGGACAGGGCCGGCAATCAGCCCCAGCATTTT. It codes for CASSLEDRAGNQPQHF. V gene TRBV7-8 combines with J gene TRBJ1-5, with TRBD1 identical over 8 bases. The CDR3 spans 16 residues. The junction had 4 bases not matched to a gene; V was cut back by 1 base and J by 2 bases. Germline V gives CDR1 SGHVS, CDR2 FQNEAQ.

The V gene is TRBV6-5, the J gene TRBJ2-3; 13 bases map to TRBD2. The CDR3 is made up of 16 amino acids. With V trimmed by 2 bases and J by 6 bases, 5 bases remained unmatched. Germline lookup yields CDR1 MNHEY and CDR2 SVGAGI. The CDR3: CASSYTGTSGEDTQYF. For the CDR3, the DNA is TGTGCCAGCAGTTACACCGGGACTAGCGGGGAGGATACGCAGTATTTT.

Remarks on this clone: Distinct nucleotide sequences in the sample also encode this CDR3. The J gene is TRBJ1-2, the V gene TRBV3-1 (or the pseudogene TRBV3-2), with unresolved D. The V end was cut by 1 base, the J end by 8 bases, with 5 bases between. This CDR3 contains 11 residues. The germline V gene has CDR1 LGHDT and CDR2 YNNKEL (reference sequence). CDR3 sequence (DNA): TGTGCCAGCAGCCAAGGAGGGGGCTACACCTTC. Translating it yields CASSQGGGYTF.

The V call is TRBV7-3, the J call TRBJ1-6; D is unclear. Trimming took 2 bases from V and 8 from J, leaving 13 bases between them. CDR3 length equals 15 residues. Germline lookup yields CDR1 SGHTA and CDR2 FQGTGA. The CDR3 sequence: CASSLGGPGYSPLHF. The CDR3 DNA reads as TGTGCCAGCAGCTTAGGAGGGCCTGGGTATTCACCCCTCCACTTT.